This T cell receptor beta chain derives from a study of glioma-infiltrating T cells. Whole-study context: Presurgical dexamethasone in glioma patients lasted six or fewer days. Study-wide findings and caveats: Tissue and blood shared very few CDR3 sequences. Non-neoplastic patients had below-expected tissue-blood divergence, while all gliomas exceeded expectation. A blood CDR3 motif signature was depleted in highly divergent patients.

TCR alpha and beta CDR3 regions were amplified from RNA using iRepertoire nested multiplex PCR. TCRdb fed the multiplex PCR reads into MiXCR, producing one record per CDR3 protein. The sample lists around 390,000 distinct CDR3 sequences; 41% were seen once. In this sample, this clonotype turned up once. Its antigen is not identified. This may stem from a read error, because a much larger clone lies one nucleotide away. This clonotype originated in a human donor with low-grade glioma or glioblastoma, undergoing nonglioma brain surgery, or in good health (not recorded which). Input material: glioma tissue, nonneoplastic brain tissue, or PBMCs (not recorded which).

The CDR3 DNA follows: TGTGCCACCAGAAGATACTCGTCGTTGATGCAGTTCTTC. Translating gives CATRRYSSLMQFF. The J gene is TRBJ2-1, the V gene TRBV15, with D unclear. V was trimmed by 6 bases and J by 12 bases, leaving 18 bases between them. The CDR3 consists of 13 residues. Per germline, CDR1 LNHNV and CDR2 YYDKDF (reference sequence).